This T cell receptor (beta chain) was profiled in a study of cytomegalovirus exposure and HLA in healthy donors. As concerns this clone: Its antigen is still unknown.

Regarding the study as a whole: A later analysis linked a missense DCLRE1C variant to TCR beta V- and J-gene trimming. Per a prior analysis, the majority of TCR beta V segments were productive roughly 90% or roughly 30% of the time.

Germline CDR1 reads SEHNR; CDR2 reads FQNEAQ (reference sequence). V was clipped by 5 bases and J by 0 bases, with 7 bases between them. This CDR3 spans 13 amino acids. The PCR was carried out with 60 Vbeta primers and 13 Jbeta primers. The data were produced by immunoSEQ multiplex PCR, yet TCRdb's version contains in-frame clones alone and is incomplete. The table has about 160,000 clones, approximately 84% seen once. Sequencing was done on a sample of PBMCs. V is TRBV7-9 and J is TRBJ1-2; D is perhaps TRBD1 (6 bases). This clonotype originated in a man in his late teens or twenties in good health and CMV-seropositive. CDR3 sequence reads: CASSTGTNYGYTF. In DNA form, the CDR3 reads TGTGCCAGCAGCACAGGGACTAACTATGGCTACACCTTC.